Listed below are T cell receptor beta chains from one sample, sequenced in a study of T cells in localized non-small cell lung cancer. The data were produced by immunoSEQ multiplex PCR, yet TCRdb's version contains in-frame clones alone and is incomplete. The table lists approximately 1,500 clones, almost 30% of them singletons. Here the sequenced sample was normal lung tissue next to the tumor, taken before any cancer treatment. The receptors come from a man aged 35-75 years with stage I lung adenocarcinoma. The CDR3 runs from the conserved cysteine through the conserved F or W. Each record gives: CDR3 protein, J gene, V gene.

CASSLGTNYGYTF TRBJ1-2 TRBV25-1
CASSVEAVSFTDTQYF TRBJ2-3 TRBV9
CASSRDRVDLDTEAFF TRBJ1-1 TRBV18
CASSSISLGYGGTTDTQYF TRBJ2-3 TRBV28
CAWTVNSNQPQHF TRBJ1-5 TRBV30
CASTWTSGRASAYEQYF TRBJ2-7 TRBV6-7
CASIPGTVVTYEQYF TRBJ2-7 TRBV6-8
CASSFTGSTTNEKLFF TRBJ1-4 TRBV7-6
CASSLGLGAGRSNEQFF TRBJ2-1 TRBV11-3
CASSQSWTQAKQYGYTF TRBJ1-2 TRBV11-3
CASSSTGRNTEAFF TRBJ1-1 TRBV6-8
CASSFLRVANQPQHF TRBJ1-5 TRBV28
CASSSRQGQGETQYF TRBJ2-5 TRBV11-3
CASSRFGDRGGPQHF TRBJ1-5 TRBV11-3
CASRSPGQGGYEQYF TRBJ2-7 TRBV28
CASSYSSNFGTGVRETQYF TRBJ2-5 TRBV6-8
CASMSAGSYEQYF TRBJ2-7 TRBV2
CASSELAGERYEQYF TRBJ2-7 TRBV11-3
CASSVRLQETQYF TRBJ2-5 TRBV9
CASTPLVTGGELFF TRBJ2-2 TRBV10-2
CASGLVKNNRQETQYF TRBJ2-5 TRBV12-5
CASSLTSGPANEQFF TRBJ2-1 TRBV11-3
CSVVGRLGTGELFF TRBJ2-2 TRBV29-1
CAINDRDRGQEQYF TRBJ2-7 TRBV6-8
CASSVGVSEQFF TRBJ2-1 TRBV9